Below are 10 T cell receptor beta chains sequenced from a single sample in a study of T cell responses to AZD1222 COVID-19 vaccine. Data came from immunoSEQ multiplex PCR; TCRdb stores just in-frame clones and leaves some out. Of approximately 200,000 clones in the sample, approximately 90% were seen once. The input for sequencing was peripheral blood, taken 28 days after the second AZD1222 dose. These receptors came from an adult who received the AZD1222 COVID-19 vaccine.

The chain is built from TRBV6-2 or TRBV6-3 and TRBJ2-1, with TRBD2 matching over 9 bases. The CDR3 has 13 residues. The trim removed 4 bases at V and 15 bases at J, leaving 10 bases unmatched. The V gene's germline CDR1 is MNHEY and CDR2 SVGEGT. The chain's CDR3 is CASSFSNSGRMFF. CDR3 nucleotides: TGTGCCAGCAGTTTCTCAAATAGCGGGAGAATGTTCTTC.

This clone was picked up a small number of times. V gene TRBV7-9 combines with J gene TRBJ1-2; maybe TRBD1 (5 bases). Germline lookup yields CDR1 SEHNR and CDR2 FQNEAQ (reference sequence). This CDR3 contains 18 residues. Trimming pared 5 bases from V and 1 base from J, leaving 23 bases between. The CDR3 DNA reads as TGTGCCAGCAGCCAAGGGGCGAAAAGGGGACTTTTTAACTATGGCTACACCTTC. Encoded protein: CASSQGAKRGLFNYGYTF. Complete variable domain (other parts from reference TRBV7-9 and TRBJ1-2): DTGVSQNPRHKITKRGQNVTFRCDPISEHNRLYWYRQTLGQGPEFLTYFQNEAQLEKSRLLSDRFSAERPKGSFSTLEIQRTEQGDSAMYLCASSQGAKRGLFNYGYTFGSGTRLTVV.

The chain uses TRBV5-1 and TRBJ2-2; 7 bases agree with TRBD2. After removal of 1 base from V and 4 bases from J, the junction contained 4 bases not matched to a gene. This CDR3 is built from 15 residues. Germline V gene lookup returns CDR1 SGHRS and CDR2 YFSETQ. The CDR3 spells CASSLRGDGTGELFF. In DNA, the CDR3 is TGCGCCAGCAGCTTGCGGGGGGACGGCACCGGGGAGCTGTTTTTT.

The gene calls are TRBV28 and TRBJ1-5; D uncertain. The CDR3 spans 15 residues. Germline V gene data show CDR1 as MDHEN and CDR2 as SYDVKM. V lost 3 bases to trimming and J lost 0 bases, with 9 bases between them. The CDR3 loop is CASSFFRYSNQPQHF. The CDR3 DNA sequence: TGTGCCAGCAGTTTTTTCCGTTATAGCAATCAGCCCCAGCATTTT.

The rearrangement uses TRBV9 and TRBJ2-1, with D unclear. V gave up 4 bases and J gave up 13 bases, with 15 bases separating them. CDR1 and CDR2 (germline): SGDLS, YYNGEE. The CDR3 sequence is 12 residues long. CDR3 protein: CASSISGNAQFF. CDR3 nucleotide sequence: TGTGCCAGCAGCATCAGTGGGAATGCTCAGTTCTTC.

The genes are TRBV5-1 and TRBJ2-1; D remains unclear. In germline, CDR1 is SGHRS, CDR2 YFSETQ. The CDR3 covers 16 residues. V was trimmed by 4 bases and J by 4 bases, leaving 18 bases between them. CDR3 sequence reads: CASSIHDGRIYNEQFF. The CDR3 DNA reads as TGCGCCAGCAGCATACACGACGGCCGAATTTACAATGAGCAGTTCTTC.

This clone occurred once. V gene TRBV7-2 combines with J gene TRBJ2-1, with D unclear. V was clipped by 7 bases and J by 5 bases, with 9 bases between them. Per the germline V gene, CDR1 is SGHTA and CDR2 is FQGNSA. The CDR3 contains 12 residues. CDR3 coding DNA: TGTGCCAGCATGAGGCTCCACAATGAGCAGTTCTTC. It codes for CASMRLHNEQFF.

This clone is a singleton in its sample. The chain employs TRBV9 and TRBJ1-2; D perhaps matches TRBD1 (5 bases). Trimming stripped 6 bases from V and 1 base from J, with 19 bases between. The CDR3 consists of 16 residues. Germline-derived CDR1 and CDR2 are SGDLS and YYNGEE. The CDR3, as DNA: TGTGCCAGCACCGGTTCGACGGGGGTCGTTAACTATGGCTACACCTTC. Translating gives CASTGSTGVVNYGYTF.

The rearrangement links TRBV6-2 or TRBV6-3 to TRBJ2-3, with 12 bases identical to TRBD1. The CDR3 loop spans 15 amino acids. Germline V gene data show CDR1 as MNHEY and CDR2 as SVGEGT. The V gene end was trimmed by 6 bases and the J gene end by 4 bases; junction bases not matched to a gene: 5. In DNA, the CDR3 is TGTGCCAGCAGCACCGGGACAGGGGGCGCAGATACGCAGTATTTT. This encodes CASSTGTGGADTQYF.

As to this clone: Other nucleotide sequences from this sample produce the same CDR3. The chain uses TRBV5-1 and TRBJ2-7; either TRBD1 or TRBD2 may supply D (6 bases each). The germline CDR1 and CDR2 sequences are SGHRS and YFSETQ. This CDR3 comprises 15 residues. The V end lost 2 bases, the J end lost 0 bases, and 12 bases lay between the germline ends. The CDR3 reads CASSLGGQGSYEQYF. The CDR3 DNA is TGCGCCAGCAGCTTAGGGGGGCAGGGCTCCTACGAGCAGTACTTC.